This TCR beta chain appears in the sequencing data of a study of blood T cell repertoires in COVID-19. About the research overall: T cells, B-cell-depleted T cells, or PBMCs provided the cDNA or gDNA that served as material.

Germline V gene lookup returns CDR1 MNHNS and CDR2 SASEGT. V shed 1 base and J shed 5 bases, with 20 bases lying between them. This CDR3 has 17 amino acids. In the original workflow: Counts of nucleated cells, estimated from reference gene primer amplification, were obtained. The repertoire was sequenced with immunoSEQ multiplex PCR; TCRdb's copy has only in-frame clones and lacks some. V and J calls and clone size are those listed in that table; D and trimming were worked out from the DNA. The sample includes 130,000 or so clones, about 86% of them seen just once. The V and J genes are TRBV6-1 and TRBJ2-5; D is perhaps TRBD1 (6 bases). The source of this sequence is a woman aged 60-70 years with acute or convalescent COVID-19. Material: peripheral blood. The CDR3 DNA reads as TGTGCCAGCAGTGAAGAGGGGGTTACACAGGCATGGGAGACCCAGTACTTC. This codes for CASSEEGVTQAWETQYF.